This TCR beta chain is drawn from a study of long-term antiretroviral therapy in people with HIV. Study-wide results and limits: Repertoire dominance by clones expanded before ART was seen at all time points.

Trimming left V 1 base short and J 11 bases short, with 15 bases between. The CDR3 is 14 residues long. CDR1 is SGHDT and CDR2 is YYEEEE in the germline V gene. This clone was counted a few times. The antigen remains unidentified. At survey level, the immunoSEQ assay was run in its v3.0 version. Profiling relied on immunoSEQ multiplex PCR, and the TCRdb table lists in-frame clones only, not all of them. The sample carries tens of thousands of clones, more than 75% recorded once. The chain couples TRBV5-6 to TRBJ1-4, with D possibly TRBD1 on 5 matching bases. This clonotype was sampled from a woman under 40 with HIV. Sample: unsorted PBMCs, taken 2.7 to 2.9 years before starting antiretroviral therapy. CDR3 sequence (DNA): TGTGCCAGCAGCTTGAGGTCCAGGGAACGGAAACTGTTTTTT. This encodes CASSLRSRERKLFF.